The 17 T cell receptor beta chains below were found in one sample sequenced in a study of T cell repertoires in urothelial bladder cancer. Repertoires were generated with immunoSEQ multiplex PCR, while TCRdb's copy carries only in-frame clones and drops some. The repertoire includes some 1,400 clones, around 70% of them detected once, and about 28% sits in the top ten. Material for sequencing was tumor-infiltrating cells from bladder cancer. These receptor sequences come from a human donor with urothelial carcinoma.

Of note for this clone: One end of the junction fails to match germline, which may point to a read error. V is TRBV11-2 and J is TRBJ2-1; 9 positions match TRBD2. CDR3 length: 16 amino acids. The germline V gene has CDR1 SGHAT and CDR2 FQNNGV. In DNA, the CDR3 is TGTGCCAGCAGCTCACGTCTAGCGGGGATCTACAATGGGCAGTTCTTC. Its translation is CASSSRLAGIYNGQFF. Supplemented by reference TRBV11-2 and TRBJ2-1, the full variable domain reads EAGVAQSPRYKIIEKRQSVAFWCNPISGHATLYWYQQILGQGPKLLIQFQNNGVVDDSQLPKDRFSAERLKGVDSTLKIQPAKLEDSAVYLCASSSRLAGIYNGQFFGPGTRLTVL.

CDR3 amino acids: CAISESIQDTNYNEQFF. CDR3 sequence (DNA): TGTGCCATCAGTGAGTCGATTCAGGACACTAATTACAATGAGCAGTTCTTC. The chain employs TRBV10-3 and TRBJ2-1, with D possibly matching TRBD1 (5 bases). V gave up 0 bases and J gave up 4 bases, with 16 bases separating them. The V gene's germline CDR1 is ENHRY and CDR2 SYGVKD. This CDR3 has 17 residues.

V gene TRBV6-6 combines with J gene TRBJ1-1, with 8 bases matching TRBD1. From germline, CDR1 is MNHNY and CDR2 SVGAGI (reference sequence). The CDR3 is 14 amino acids. Trimming at V came to 10 bases and at J to 3 bases, leaving 10 bases not matched to a gene. CDR3 residues: CATKNRGRDTEAFF. CDR3 in DNA: TGTGCCACCAAAAACAGGGGGAGGGACACTGAAGCTTTCTTT.

This chain uses TRBV11-2 with TRBJ2-5; possibly TRBD2 for D (5 bases). The germline V and J ends were trimmed by 4 bases and 5 bases, with 14 bases remaining between them. The CDR3 has 14 amino acids. The germline gives CDR1 SGHAT, CDR2 FQNNGV. CDR3 DNA sequence: TGTGCCAGCAGCTACCGTCGAGGCGGGGAGACCCAGTACTTC. This gives the protein CASSYRRGGETQYF.

This chain joins TRBV27 and TRBJ2-7; D perhaps matches TRBD2 (6 bases). The CDR3 is 12 amino acids. The V end was cut by 6 bases, the J end by 2 bases, with 8 bases between. The germline CDR1 and CDR2 sequences are MNHEY and SMNVEV (reference sequence). The CDR3 coding sequence is TGTGCCAGCAGAGGAGGGACCTACGAGCAGTACTTC. Amino acid sequence: CASRGGTYEQYF.

The J gene is TRBJ2-5, the V gene TRBV28; TRBD2 aligns across 7 bases. CDR3 length: 12 residues. The junction had 8 bases not matched to a gene; V was cut back by 7 bases and J by 9 bases. The germline gives CDR1 MDHEN, CDR2 SYDVKM. This CDR3 is CASTPPRGAQYF. The CDR3 DNA is TGTGCCAGCACCCCGCCCCGGGGGGCCCAGTACTTC.

The chain has TRBV10-2 and TRBJ1-1, with 7 bases lining up with TRBD1. Germline CDR1 WSHSY, CDR2 SAAADI. Trimming took 2 bases from V and 1 from J; bases not matched to a gene: 7. The CDR3 consists of 16 residues. CDR3 nucleotides: TGCGCCAGCAGTGAGCCGGCAGGGGGGTCGAACACTGAAGCTTTCTTT. Protein sequence: CASSEPAGGSNTEAFF.

V usage is TRBV9 and J usage is TRBJ1-2; possibly TRBD1 for D (6 bases). The CDR3 contains 15 residues. V was clipped by 0 bases and J by 5 bases, with 14 bases between them. Germline CDR1 SGDLS, CDR2 YYNGEE. The CDR3 sequence: CASSVAGRGWYGYTF. CDR3 bases: TGTGCCAGCAGCGTAGCGGGCAGGGGTTGGTATGGCTACACCTTC.

The chain recombines TRBV5-1 with TRBJ2-5; TRBD2 agrees at 9 bases. Trimming removed 3 bases from V and 0 bases from J; junction bases left unmatched: 9. Germline-derived CDR1 and CDR2 are SGHRS and YFSETQ. The CDR3 contains 17 residues. The CDR3, as DNA: TGCGCCAGCAGCTGGGAACCTAGCGGGGAGTACCAAGAGACCCAGTACTTC. Translated, it gives CASSWEPSGEYQETQYF. Full variable domain (missing parts from reference TRBV5-1 and TRBJ2-5): KAGVTQTPRYLIKTRGQQVTLSCSPISGHRSVSWYQQTPGQGLQFLFEYFSETQRNKGNFPGRFSGRQFSNSRSEMNVSTLELGDSALYLCASSWEPSGEYQETQYFGPGTRLLVL.

The chain combines TRBV6-1 with TRBJ2-1; 12 positions agree with TRBD2. V was clipped by 3 bases and J by 4 bases; unmatched bases: 4. Germline V gene sequence: CDR1 MNHNS, CDR2 SASEGT. The CDR3 is 16 amino acids. CDR3 in DNA: TGTGCCAGCAGTGACCGGACTAGCGGGGCTTACAATGAGCAGTTCTTC. Protein: CASSDRTSGAYNEQFF.

The chain joins TRBV27 to TRBJ1-5, with 9 bases that match TRBD1. This CDR3 has 18 residues. CDR1 MNHEY and CDR2 SMNVEV come from the germline V gene (reference sequence). The V and J ends lost 5 bases and 2 bases, in that order; junction bases with no gene match: 13. CDR3 bases: TGTGCCAGCAGTCTAACTAGGACAGGGGTCGGGGGCAATCAGCCCCAGCATTTT. This encodes CASSLTRTGVGGNQPQHF.

The genes are TRBV6-5 and TRBJ1-1; 8 nucleotides line up with TRBD1. This CDR3 is built from 15 residues. V lost 4 bases to trimming and J lost 7 bases; unmatched junction nucleotides: 11. Germline V gene sequence: CDR1 MNHEY, CDR2 SVGAGI. The CDR3 spells CASSFTGTGLIEAFF. CDR3 in DNA: TGTGCCAGCAGTTTTACGGGGACAGGCCTAATTGAAGCTTTCTTT.

The chain combines TRBV5-5 with TRBJ1-1; unclear D gene. Between the trimmed V and J ends, which lost 0 bases and 3 bases, there was a span of 12 bases. Germline values: CDR1 SGHKS, CDR2 YYEKEE (reference sequence). The CDR3 is made up of 15 amino acids. The CDR3 is CASSLVPGRYTEAFF. DNA of the CDR3: TGTGCCAGCAGCTTGGTTCCGGGGAGGTACACTGAAGCTTTCTTT.

V gene TRBV6-6 combines with J gene TRBJ2-7, with D possibly matching TRBD2 (6 bases). Trimming stripped 5 bases from V and 0 bases from J, with 17 bases between. Germline loops: CDR1 MNHNY, CDR2 SVGAGI (reference sequence). The CDR3 is 16 residues long. In DNA, the CDR3 is TGTGCCAGCAGTAAACTCGTAAGCGGGTCCTCCTACGAGCAGTACTTC. It encodes CASSKLVSGSSYEQYF.

The V and J genes are TRBV10-3 and TRBJ1-2; D ambiguous. Trimming stripped 3 bases from V and 7 bases from J, with 9 bases between. The CDR3 spans 12 residues. From germline, CDR1 is ENHRY and CDR2 SYGVKD. The CDR3 sequence: CAISDSGFGYTF. CDR3 nucleotide sequence: TGTGCCATCAGTGATTCTGGATTTGGCTACACCTTC.

Sample share makes this clone large (0.1 to 1%). The chain employs TRBV6-6 and TRBJ1-1; TRBD1 might be the D (5 bases). The CDR3 totals 15 residues. Germline assignment: CDR1 MNHNY and CDR2 SVGAGI (reference sequence). Trimming took 4 bases from V and 6 from J, leaving 18 bases between them. The CDR3 here is CASSSVQGGAPEAFF. CDR3 bases: TGTGCCAGCAGTTCCGTCCAGGGAGGGGCGCCTGAAGCTTTCTTT.

The chain joins TRBV27 to TRBJ2-7; the D gene is possibly TRBD2 (5 bases). The CDR3 has 14 amino acids. Germline CDR1 MNHEY, CDR2 SMNVEV (reference sequence). Trimming cost V 4 bases and J 3 bases, with 13 bases left between them. CDR3 sequence reads: CASSYRGSIYEQYF. The CDR3 coding sequence is TGTGCCAGCAGTTACCGAGGGTCCATCTACGAGCAGTACTTC.